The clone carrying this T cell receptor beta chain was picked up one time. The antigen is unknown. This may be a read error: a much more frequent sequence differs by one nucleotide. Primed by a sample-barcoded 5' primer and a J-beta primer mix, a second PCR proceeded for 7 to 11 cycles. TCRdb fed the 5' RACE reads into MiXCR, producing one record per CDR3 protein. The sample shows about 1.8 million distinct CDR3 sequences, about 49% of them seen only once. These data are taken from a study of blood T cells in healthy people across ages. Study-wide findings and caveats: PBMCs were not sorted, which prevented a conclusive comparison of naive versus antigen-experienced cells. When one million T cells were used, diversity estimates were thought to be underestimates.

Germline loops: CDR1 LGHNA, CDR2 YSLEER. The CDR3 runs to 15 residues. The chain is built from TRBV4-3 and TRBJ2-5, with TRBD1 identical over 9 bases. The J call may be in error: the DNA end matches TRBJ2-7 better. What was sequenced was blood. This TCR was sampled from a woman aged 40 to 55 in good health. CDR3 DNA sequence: TGCGCCAGCAGCCCAGACGGGACAGGGATCTGCGAGCAGTACTTC. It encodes CASSPDGTGICEQYF.